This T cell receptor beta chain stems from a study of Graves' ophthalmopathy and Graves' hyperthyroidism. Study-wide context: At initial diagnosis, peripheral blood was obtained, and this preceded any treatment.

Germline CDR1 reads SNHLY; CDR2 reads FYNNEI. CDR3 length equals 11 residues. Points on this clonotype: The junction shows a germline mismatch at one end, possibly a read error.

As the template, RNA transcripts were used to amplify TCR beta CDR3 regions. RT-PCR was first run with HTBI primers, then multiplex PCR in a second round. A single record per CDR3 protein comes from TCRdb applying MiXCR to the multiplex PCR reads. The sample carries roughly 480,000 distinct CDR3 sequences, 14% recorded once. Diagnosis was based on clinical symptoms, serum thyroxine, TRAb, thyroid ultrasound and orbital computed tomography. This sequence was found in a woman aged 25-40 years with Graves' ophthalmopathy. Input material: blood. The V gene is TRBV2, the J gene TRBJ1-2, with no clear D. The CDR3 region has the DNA TGTGCCAGCCCCCTTTTTGATGGCTACACCTTT. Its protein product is CASPLFDGYTF.